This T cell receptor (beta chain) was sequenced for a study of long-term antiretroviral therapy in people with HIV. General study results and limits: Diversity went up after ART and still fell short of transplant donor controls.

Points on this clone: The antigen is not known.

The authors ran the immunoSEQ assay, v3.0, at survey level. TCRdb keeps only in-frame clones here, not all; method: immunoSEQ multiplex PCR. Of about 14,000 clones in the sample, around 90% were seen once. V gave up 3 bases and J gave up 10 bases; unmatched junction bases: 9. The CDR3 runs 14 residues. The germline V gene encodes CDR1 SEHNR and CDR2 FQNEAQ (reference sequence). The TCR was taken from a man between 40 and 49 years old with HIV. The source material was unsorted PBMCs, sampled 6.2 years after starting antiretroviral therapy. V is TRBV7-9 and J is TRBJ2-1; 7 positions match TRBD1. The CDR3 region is CASSLAGTAREQFF. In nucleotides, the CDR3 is TGTGCCAGCAGCTTGGCTGGGACAGCCAGGGAGCAGTTCTTC.